This T cell receptor beta chain comes out of a study of OX40 agonist ivuxolimab in advanced cancers. Notes on the study in general: There were, on average, more expanded clones in CD8+ T cells than in CD4+.

In regard to this clone: Its matching antigen is unknown.

Per the germline V gene, CDR1 is SGDLS and CDR2 is YYNGEE. There are 12 residues in the CDR3. With 3 bases removed from V and 10 bases from J, the gap between germline ends came to 10 bases. Clones were read by immunoSEQ multiplex PCR, and TCRdb kept only the in-frame ones, dropping some. The sample holds about 36,000 clones, about 84% seen once. This material consisted of CD4+ or CD8+ T cells sorted from blood, taken in a trial of the OX40 agonist ivuxolimab. The receptor was isolated from an adult with an advanced solid tumor such as melanoma, head and neck, liver or kidney cancer. The chain combines TRBV9 with TRBJ2-2, with D unresolved. CDR3 sequence: CASSETSKELFF. CDR3 nucleotides: TGTGCCAGCAGCGAAACCTCTAAGGAGCTGTTTTTT. The full variable domain, completed using reference TRBV9 and TRBJ2-2, is DSGVTQTPKHLITATGQRVTLRCSPRSGDLSVYWYQQSLDQGLQFLIQYYNGEERAKGNILERFSAQQFPDLHSELNLSSLELGDSALYFCASSETSKELFFGEGSRLTVL.